This TCR beta chain appears in the sequencing data of a study of technical replicates of blood from several donors. The assay was immunoSEQ multiplex PCR, and TCRdb's table has in-frame clones only and misses some. Of 65,000 to 95,000 clones listed, approximately 96% are singletons. Trimming shortened V by 7 bases and J by 0 bases, and 10 bases separated the two germline ends. CDR3 length: 15 amino acids. Per the germline V gene, CDR1 is MDHEN and CDR2 is SYDVKM. The chain employs TRBV28 and TRBJ2-6; D is uncertain. Specimen: T cells isolated from PBMCs. The source of this sequence is a human donor in good health. CDR3 coding DNA: TGTGCCAGCAAAGGAGCTAGCTCTGGGGCCAACGTCCTGACTTTC. This gives the protein CASKGASSGANVLTF.